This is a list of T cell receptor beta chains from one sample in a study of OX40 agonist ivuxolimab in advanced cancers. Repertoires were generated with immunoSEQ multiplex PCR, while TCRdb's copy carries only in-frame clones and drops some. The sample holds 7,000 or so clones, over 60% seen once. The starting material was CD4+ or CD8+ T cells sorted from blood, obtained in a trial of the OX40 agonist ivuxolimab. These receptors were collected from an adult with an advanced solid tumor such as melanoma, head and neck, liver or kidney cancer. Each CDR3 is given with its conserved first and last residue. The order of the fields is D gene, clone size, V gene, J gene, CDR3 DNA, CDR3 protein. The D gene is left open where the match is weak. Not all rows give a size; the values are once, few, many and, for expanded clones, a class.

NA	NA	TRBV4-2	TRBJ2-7	TGTGCCAGCAGCCCTGGGGGCGGGTCGGGCTACGAGCAGTACTTC	CASSPGGGSGYEQYF
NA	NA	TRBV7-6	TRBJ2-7	TGTGCCAGCAGATCATCCGTCGGTCCTACTTACGAGCAGTACTTC	CASRSSVGPTYEQYF
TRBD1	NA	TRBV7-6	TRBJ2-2	TGTGCCAGCAGCTTAGTGCAGGGGGCGCGTTTCGGGGAGCTGTTTTTT	CASSLVQGARFGELFF
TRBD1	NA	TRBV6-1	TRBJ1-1	TGTGCCAGCAGTGAAGACTGGACAGGGGGCTTGAACACTGAAGCTTTCTTT	CASSEDWTGGLNTEAFF
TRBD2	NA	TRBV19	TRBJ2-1	TGTGCCAGTAGTATTGGTCGAGGGACTAGCGGGAGGGATGAGCAGTTCTTC	CASSIGRGTSGRDEQFF
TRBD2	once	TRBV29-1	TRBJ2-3	TGCAGCGTTGACGGGGTGGGACTAGCGTCTTCTCCGGGAACAGATACGCAGTATTTT	CSVDGVGLASSPGTDTQYF
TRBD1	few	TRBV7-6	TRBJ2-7	TGTGCCAGCAGCTTAGGGACAGGGTCCTACGAGCAGTACTTC	CASSLGTGSYEQYF
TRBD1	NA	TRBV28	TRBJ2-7	TGTGCCAGCAGTGAGGACAGGGACATAAACGAGCAGTACTTC	CASSEDRDINEQYF
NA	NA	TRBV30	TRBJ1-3	TGTGCCTGGAGTCTCCCATGGTACTCTGGAAACACCATATATTTT	CAWSLPWYSGNTIYF
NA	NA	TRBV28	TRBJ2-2	TGTGCCAGCAGTTCGTTCCGGGCAGAGACTACCGGGGAGCTGTTTTTT	CASSSFRAETTGELFF
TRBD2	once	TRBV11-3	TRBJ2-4	TGTGCCAGCAGGGGACTAGCGGGGGGCCCGGCCAAAAACATTCAGTACTTC	CASRGLAGGPAKNIQYF
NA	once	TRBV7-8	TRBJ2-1	TGTGCCAGCAGCAAAAAACCCGGGACAATAACCTACAATGAGCAGTTCTTC	CASSKKPGTITYNEQFF
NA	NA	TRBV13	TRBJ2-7	TGTGCCAGCAGCTTATCGGTGAAGCCCTACGAGCAGTACTTC	CASSLSVKPYEQYF
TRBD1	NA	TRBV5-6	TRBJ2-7	TGTGCCAGCAGCTCCGGGGGACAGGGTCTAATCTACGAGCAGTACTTC	CASSSGGQGLIYEQYF
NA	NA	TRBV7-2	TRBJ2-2	TGTGCCAGCAGCGCACCGGGACACCAAACAGTTACCGGGGAGCTGTTTTTT	CASSAPGHQTVTGELFF
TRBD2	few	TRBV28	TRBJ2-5	TGTGCCAGCAGTTTTAGCGGGAGGGTGCACGGCGGAACCCAGTACTTC	CASSFSGRVHGGTQYF
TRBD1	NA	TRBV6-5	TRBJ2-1	TGTGCCAGCAGTCAGGGACAGGGTTGGTTCTTC	CASSQGQGWFF